This TCR beta chain stems from a study of shared clonotypes between healthy human individuals. The V end lost 5 bases, the J end lost 5 bases, and 19 bases lay between the germline ends. The germline V gene encodes CDR1 SGHNT and CDR2 YYREEE (reference sequence). This CDR3 has 15 residues. Libraries were prepared by immunoSEQ multiplex PCR; TCRdb keeps only in-frame clonotypes and omits some of them. The sample holds approximately 2.3 million clones, over 85% seen once. Specimen: naive CD4+ T cells from PBMCs. Subset denoted: CD45RA+ positively selected. The clonotype was recovered from a young man in good health. Some clones in this sample may be carry-over from other donors' samples. This chain joins TRBV5-4 and TRBJ2-5; D is uncertain. This CDR3 is CASSPGPLRRETQYF. Here the CDR3 DNA reads TGTGCCAGCAGTCCCGGACCCCTCCGGCGGGAGACCCAGTACTTC.